What follows are 3 T cell receptor beta chains derived from one specimen sequenced in a study of blood T cell repertoires in COVID-19. Produced via immunoSEQ multiplex PCR; TCRdb's table is partial and in-frame only. The profile shows about 150,000 clones, 84% of them singletons. The sample taken for sequencing was PBMCs or T cells enriched from blood (not recorded which). The receptors here all came from a woman between 45 and 60 years old who had recovered from COVID-19.

V usage is TRBV5-8 and J usage is TRBJ2-7, with 9 nucleotides matching TRBD1. CDR3 length: 15 amino acids. J lost 3 bases, V lost 0 bases, and 4 bases had no gene match. Germline values: CDR1 SGHTS, CDR2 YDEGEE. The DNA for the CDR3 is TGTGCCAGCAGCTTGGGCTCGGGACAGGGCTACGAGCAGTACTTC. This codes for CASSLGSGQGYEQYF.

The chain joins TRBV19 to TRBJ2-3; TRBD2 aligns across 9 bases. The germline V gene has CDR1 LNHDA and CDR2 SQIVND (reference sequence). Trimming removed 2 bases from V and 2 bases from J; junction bases left unmatched: 11. The CDR3 loop spans 18 amino acids. For the CDR3, the DNA is TGTGCCAGTAGTATATATTCCCCGGCTAGCGGGGTCACAGATACGCAGTATTTT. Its translation: CASSIYSPASGVTDTQYF.

The table lists this clone with a count of one. The sample has other DNA sequences that encode this CDR3 too. The chain joins TRBV9 to TRBJ1-2, with D possibly matching TRBD1 (6 bases). The CDR3 is 13 amino acids. Germline CDR1 is SGDLS and CDR2 is YYNGEE. V shed 3 bases and J shed 4 bases, with 10 bases lying between them. This CDR3 is CASSATGAYGYTF. CDR3 bases: TGTGCCAGCAGCGCGACAGGTGCCTATGGCTACACCTTC.